These 32 T cell receptor beta chains share one sample of origin, sequenced in a study of T-cell reconstitution after alpha-beta-depleted transplantation in children. The TCRbeta library incorporated unique molecular identifiers. TCRdb passed the PCR reads through MiXCR, listing each CDR3 protein once. Of about 580,000 distinct CDR3 sequences in the sample, roughly 24% were seen once. Sequences were derived from PBMCs, mostly from graft donor cells, sampled 360 days after TCRalphabeta/CD19-depleted stem cell transplant. The origin of the receptors is a boy less than two years old who had a stem cell transplant for acute myeloid leukemia, so the T cells may come from the graft donor.

A few counts support this clonotype. The V gene is TRBV20-1, the J gene TRBJ2-2; 9 nucleotides line up with TRBD1. The CDR3 contains 14 residues. The germline CDR1 and CDR2 sequences are DFQATT and SNEGSKA (reference sequence). The ends lost 5 bases at V and 2 bases at J; junction bases unmatched: 3. This CDR3 reads CSAGTGGNTGELFF. DNA of the CDR3: TGCAGTGCTGGTACAGGGGGCAACACCGGGGAGCTGTTTTTT.

This clonotype was detected only a few times. The rearrangement uses TRBV12-3 or TRBV12-4 and TRBJ2-3; 10 bases match TRBD2. This CDR3 spans 16 amino acids. The V gene end was trimmed by 5 bases and the J gene end by 2 bases; junction bases not matched to a gene: 7. The CDR3 nucleotides are TGTGCCAGCAGTCCAATTAGCGGGGGGACCACAGATACGCAGTATTTT. It codes for CASSPISGGTTDTQYF.

The chain combines TRBV12-3 or TRBV12-4 with TRBJ2-5; no definite D call. The CDR3 is made up of 14 amino acids. V was cut by 1 base and J by 2 bases, with 8 bases left in between. The CDR3: CASSLDWAQETQYF. Written as DNA, the CDR3 is TGTGCCAGCAGTTTAGACTGGGCTCAAGAGACCCAGTACTTC.

This chain uses TRBV29-1 with TRBJ1-4; no reliable D call. Germline V gene data show CDR1 as SQVTM and CDR2 as ANQGSEA. V was cut by 4 bases and J by 8 bases, with 11 bases left in between. The CDR3 sequence is 12 residues long. DNA for the CDR3: TGCAGCGTTGTCGAGTTCGGAGAAAAACTGTTTTTT. Translation gives CSVVEFGEKLFF.

Ten or more counts support this clonotype. The CDR3 DNA sequence: TGTGCCAGCTCACCCCTAATTCGAGCGGGAGAGACCCAGTACTTC. It is translated as CASSPLIRAGETQYF. V gene TRBV18 combines with J gene TRBJ2-5; the D gene is possibly TRBD2 (6 bases). The CDR3 runs 15 residues. The ends were cut back, 3 bases at V and 4 bases at J, with 15 bases in the middle. Germline V CDR1 and CDR2: KGHSH, LQKENI.

The rearrangement links TRBV7-9 to TRBJ2-7, with D perhaps TRBD1 or TRBD2 (5 bases each). CDR3 size: 12 residues. The germline V gene has CDR1 SEHNR and CDR2 FQNEAQ (reference sequence). Trimming cost V 4 bases and J 10 bases, with 14 bases left between them. CDR3 sequence (DNA): TGTGCCAGCAGCTCAGGGACCTCGTCCCAGTACGTC. Protein: CASSSGTSSQYV.

V usage is TRBV6-6 and J usage is TRBJ1-1, with 8 nucleotides matching TRBD1. This CDR3 comprises 12 residues. Germline-derived CDR1 and CDR2 are MNHNY and SVGAGI (reference sequence). V lost 6 bases, J lost 8 bases, and 5 bases stayed unmatched. The CDR3 loop reads CASSLGTGEAFF. The CDR3 DNA follows: TGTGCCAGCAGCCTGGGGACAGGAGAAGCTTTCTTT.

This clonotype has more than one count but fewer than ten. The chain recombines TRBV6-5 with TRBJ1-1; D is perhaps TRBD1 (6 bases). The CDR3 has 14 residues. Germline V lookup: CDR1 MNHEY, CDR2 SVGAGI. V lost 4 bases to trimming and J lost 4 bases, with 13 bases between them. CDR3 residues: CASSWGQGTTEAFF. CDR3 bases: TGTGCCAGCAGTTGGGGGCAGGGGACCACTGAAGCTTTCTTT.

The rearrangement links TRBV12-3 or TRBV12-4 to TRBJ1-1; 7 nucleotides agree with TRBD1. The CDR3 covers 13 residues. With V trimmed by 1 base and J by 7 bases, 3 bases remained unmatched. The chain's CDR3 is CASSLERDSEAFF. The CDR3 DNA reads as TGTGCCAGCAGTTTAGAGCGGGACAGTGAAGCTTTCTTT.

This clonotype has only a few counts. This chain links TRBV20-1 with TRBJ2-3; D is possibly TRBD1 or TRBD2 (5 bases each). The ends were cut back, 3 bases at V and 0 bases at J, with 16 bases in the middle. Germline CDR1 reads DFQATT; CDR2 reads SNEGSKA (reference sequence). This CDR3 contains 16 residues. DNA of the CDR3: TGCAGTGCTAGTGAGGGGATTTTACATAGCACAGATACGCAGTATTTT. This sequence encodes CSASEGILHSTDTQYF.

This clonotype has only a few counts. J is TRBJ2-5 and V is TRBV6-5; possibly TRBD1 or TRBD2 for D (5 bases each). This CDR3 has 15 residues. V was clipped by 2 bases and J by 4 bases, with 14 bases between them. CDR1 is MNHEY and CDR2 is SVGAGI in the germline V gene. The CDR3 DNA reads as TGTGCCAGCAGTTACGCGGGCCGTGGGGGAGAGACCCAGTACTTC. Amino acid sequence: CASSYAGRGGETQYF.

This chain connects TRBV12-3 or TRBV12-4 to TRBJ2-5, with TRBD2 identical over 11 bases. V shed 8 bases, J shed 1 base, and the junction held 6 bases outside the gene matches. The CDR3 covers 15 residues. CDR3 residues: CASERTSGGQETQYF. CDR3 nucleotides: TGTGCCAGCGAAAGAACTAGCGGGGGCCAAGAGACCCAGTACTTC.

This clonotype was seen repeatedly, ten times or more. The chain couples TRBV29-1 to TRBJ1-5; D call uncertain. CDR1 SQVTM and CDR2 ANQGSEA come from the germline V gene. The length of the CDR3 is 13 residues. The ends were cut back, 6 bases at V and 4 bases at J, with 13 bases in the middle. CDR3 sequence (DNA): TGCAGCGTCGAAATGGGGTTTAATCAGCCCCAGCATTTT. This codes for CSVEMGFNQPQHF. Filled out from reference TRBV29-1 and TRBJ1-5, the complete variable domain reads SAVISQKPSRDICQRGTSLTIQCQVDSQVTMMFWYRQQPGQSLTLIATANQGSEATYESGFVIDKFPISRPNLTFSTLTVSNMSPEDSSIYLCSVEMGFNQPQHFGDGTRLSIL.

The rearrangement uses TRBV11-2 and TRBJ2-6; D gene ambiguous. The V end was cut by 3 bases, the J end by 4 bases, with 19 bases between. Germline V gene data show CDR1 as SGHAT and CDR2 as FQNNGV. The CDR3 extends over 18 amino acids. The CDR3 sequence: CASSFLVATLGGANVLTF. The CDR3 DNA reads TGTGCCAGCAGCTTCCTGGTAGCTACCCTGGGAGGGGCCAACGTCCTGACTTTC.

This clonotype was counted only a few times. The chain couples TRBV11-3 to TRBJ2-3, with D uncertain. Trimming took 5 bases from V and 0 from J, leaving 12 bases between them. Germline CDR1 SGHNT, CDR2 YENEEA. The CDR3 extends over 15 amino acids. DNA for the CDR3: TGTGCCAGCAGCGCAGAGTCGGCTAGCACAGATACGCAGTATTTT. The encoded protein is CASSAESASTDTQYF. Combining the CDR3 with reference TRBV11-3 and TRBJ2-3 gives the whole variable domain EAGVVQSPRYKIIEKKQPVAFWCNPISGHNTLYWYLQNLGQGPELLIRYENEEAVDDSQLPKDRFSAERLKGVDSTLKIQPAELGDSAVYLCASSAESASTDTQYFGPGTRLTVL.

This clonotype was recorded at least ten times. The chain carries TRBV6-2 or TRBV6-3 and TRBJ2-7; D gene ambiguous. Germline V CDR1 and CDR2: MNHEY, SVGEGT. With 1 base removed from V and 3 bases from J, the gap between germline ends came to 7 bases. The CDR3 has 13 amino acids. The CDR3 nucleotides are TGTGCCAGCAGTTACTATGGCCGCTACGAGCAGTACTTC. The encoded protein is CASSYYGRYEQYF.

A few counts support this clonotype. This chain links TRBV5-1 with TRBJ2-1; TRBD2 agrees at 12 bases. This CDR3 region has 17 residues. The trim removed 2 bases at V and 6 bases at J, leaving 9 bases unmatched. Germline lookup yields CDR1 SGHRS and CDR2 YFSETQ. The CDR3 bases are TGCGCCAGCAGCTTCAGGAATCTAGCGGGGGGGCTCAATGAGCAGTTCTTC. This gives the protein CASSFRNLAGGLNEQFF.

The chain recombines TRBV7-9 with TRBJ2-4; the D gene is possibly TRBD2 (5 bases). In germline, CDR1 is SEHNR, CDR2 FQNEAQ (reference sequence). Trimming shortened V by 1 base and J by 0 bases, and 7 bases separated the two germline ends. This CDR3 is 15 amino acids long. As DNA, the CDR3 is TGTGCCAGCAGCTTAGAAGAGGGAGCCAAAAACATTCAGTACTTC. This sequence encodes CASSLEEGAKNIQYF.

The chain is built from TRBV12-3 or TRBV12-4 and TRBJ1-4; D might be TRBD1 (6 bases). CDR3 size: 16 residues. Trimming took off 4 bases at V and 5 bases at J, with 17 bases between the two ends. CDR3 sequence reads: CASSSHVRGKNEKLFF. For the CDR3, the DNA is TGTGCCAGCAGTTCACACGTCAGGGGAAAGAATGAAAAACTGTTTTTT.

This clonotype was found many times. The gene calls are TRBV3-1 and TRBJ2-1; 7 nucleotides align to TRBD1. The V gene's germline CDR1 is LGHDT and CDR2 YNNKEL (reference sequence). This CDR3 is 17 amino acids long. With V trimmed by 4 bases and J by 7 bases, 16 bases remained unmatched. CDR3 in DNA: TGTGCCAGCAGCCGGAACGAGCCCGGGACAGAACCTAATGAGCAGTTCTTC. Translating it yields CASSRNEPGTEPNEQFF.

The chain links TRBV5-6 to TRBJ2-1; either TRBD1 or TRBD2 may fit D (5 bases each). The CDR3 has 15 residues. Germline V gives CDR1 SGHDT, CDR2 YYEEEE. The V end was cut by 4 bases, the J end by 5 bases, with 16 bases between. Here the CDR3 reads CASSLPKRDHNEQFF. CDR3 coding DNA: TGTGCCAGCAGCCTACCGAAAAGGGACCACAATGAGCAGTTCTTC.

This chain uses TRBV12-3 or TRBV12-4 with TRBJ2-5, with 8 bases aligning to TRBD1. The CDR3 loop spans 15 amino acids. The V segment lost 6 bases and the J segment 2 bases; nucleotides outside the gene matches: 8. CDR3 region: CASSLHGTGQETQYF. CDR3 bases: TGTGCCAGCAGCCTCCACGGGACAGGACAAGAGACCCAGTACTTC.

In this sample, this clonotype turned up many times. J is TRBJ1-2 and V is TRBV20-1; 8 bases match TRBD1. CDR3 size: 13 residues. Losses at the gene ends were 5 bases for V and 3 bases for J; bases not matched to a gene: 5. The germline CDR1 and CDR2 sequences are DFQATT and SNEGSKA (reference sequence). CDR3 protein: CSARQGTDYGYTF. CDR3 sequence (DNA): TGCAGTGCTCGACAGGGGACAGACTATGGCTACACCTTC.

The chain couples TRBV7-2 to TRBJ2-2, with D possibly being TRBD1 (6 bases). CDR3 length: 14 residues. Trimming shortened V by 6 bases and J by 0 bases, and 8 bases separated the two germline ends. Germline assignment: CDR1 SGHTA and CDR2 FQGNSA. CDR3 in amino acids: CASSGTTNTGELFF. DNA of the CDR3: TGTGCCAGCAGTGGGACAACGAACACCGGGGAGCTGTTTTTT.

This clonotype was seen many times. The chain carries TRBV5-1 and TRBJ1-1; possibly TRBD1 for D (5 bases). The V end was cut by 3 bases, the J end by 5 bases, with 11 bases between. The CDR3 length is 13 residues. Germline assignment: CDR1 SGHRS and CDR2 YFSETQ. Written as DNA, the CDR3 is TGCGCCAGCAGCTGGGGCAGGACTACTGAAGCTTTCTTT. It encodes CASSWGRTTEAFF.

V usage is TRBV21-1 and J usage is TRBJ1-4. TRBV21-1 is a pseudogene. The CDR3 totals 14 residues. The CDR3 DNA follows: TGTGCCAGCAGCAAAGTTACGGCAAAAGAAAAACTGTTTTTT. Its protein is CASSKVTAKEKLFF.

This clonotype has just a few counts. The chain combines TRBV12-3 or TRBV12-4 with TRBJ2-4; D gene ambiguous. This CDR3 is 14 amino acids long. The germline V and J ends were trimmed by 4 bases and 5 bases, with 12 bases remaining between them. In nucleotides, the CDR3 is TGTGCCAGCAGTTCTAGGACCGATGAAAACATTCAGTACTTC. The encoded protein is CASSSRTDENIQYF.

A few counts support this clonotype. The CDR3 reads CASSPQAAPEETQYF. The CDR3 DNA is TGTGCCAGCAGCCCTCAAGCGGCACCCGAGGAGACCCAGTACTTC. This chain uses TRBV7-2 with TRBJ2-5; D perhaps matches TRBD2 (5 bases). The CDR3 is 15 amino acids. The germline gives CDR1 SGHTA, CDR2 FQGNSA. The V end lost 5 bases, the J end lost 5 bases, and 18 bases lay between the germline ends. The full variable domain, completed using reference TRBV7-2 and TRBJ2-5, is GAGVSQSPSNKVTEKGKDVELRCDPISGHTALYWYRQSLGQGLEFLIYFQGNSAPDKSGLPSDRFSAERTGGSVSTLTIQRTQQEDSAVYLCASSPQAAPEETQYFGPGTRLLVL.

As to this clonotype: A junction boundary mismatches the germline segment, possibly from a read error. This chain connects TRBV12-3 or TRBV12-4 to TRBJ1-2; 7 bases are a match to TRBD1. The CDR3 contains 16 residues. CDR3 region: CASSLGQVEGIYGYTF. The CDR3 DNA reads TGTGCCAGCAGCCTCGGACAGGTGGAGGGTATCTATGGGTACACCTTC.

This clonotype showed up just a few times. The chain recombines TRBV3-1 with TRBJ2-3; 7 nucleotides match TRBD2. V lost 6 bases, J lost 1 base, and 4 bases stayed unmatched. Germline lookup yields CDR1 LGHDT and CDR2 YNNKEL (reference sequence). CDR3 length equals 14 residues. CDR3 residues: CASRGRAGTDTQYF. The CDR3 DNA reads TGTGCCAGCAGGGGGAGGGCGGGCACAGATACGCAGTATTTT.

V gene TRBV7-9 combines with J gene TRBJ2-7, with a possible D match to TRBD1 (6 bases). Trimming took off 5 bases at V and 1 base at J, with 15 bases between the two ends. Germline V gene sequence: CDR1 SEHNR, CDR2 FQNEAQ (reference sequence). This CDR3 is built from 15 residues. The DNA of the CDR3 is TGTGCCAGCAGCCCCCGACAGGACATGTCCTACGAGCAGTACTTC. Its translation is CASSPRQDMSYEQYF.

The table lists this clonotype with many counts. The chain joins TRBV29-1 to TRBJ2-3; 7 bases match TRBD1. Germline values: CDR1 SQVTM, CDR2 ANQGSEA. V lost 6 bases and J lost 6; bases outside the gene matches: 6. This CDR3 is built from 12 residues. The CDR3 is CSVRQGFDTQYF. The CDR3 DNA follows: TGCAGCGTCAGACAGGGATTCGATACGCAGTATTTT.